The T cell receptor beta chain under discussion was sequenced for a study of CD8+CD57+ T cells in acquired aplastic anemia. Study at large: Across the sorted CD4+ and CD8+ cells, DNA amounts averaged roughly 3 ug.

Details on this clonotype: What it binds is unknown.

Study findings and constraints: Patients and controls shared some 30 CD8+ CDR3 sequences, highly expressed in patients. Controls did not differ significantly from patients in CD8+ Simpson's diversity.

The trim removed 8 bases at V and 6 bases at J, leaving 6 bases unmatched. The germline V gene has CDR1 LNHDA and CDR2 SQIVND (reference sequence). CDR3 length: 14 residues. The authors sequenced patients whose flow cytometry had shown CD8+CD57+ cell expansion. Sampling of blood occurred while the patients had still received no therapy. Profiles of TCR beta VDJ and CDR3 were generated from a genomic DNA template. TCRdb ran MiXCR on the reads and lists one entry per CDR3 protein. The table lists under 150,000 distinct CDR3 sequences, almost 40% of them singletons. The receptor was isolated from a human donor with aplastic anemia. This chain links TRBV19 with TRBJ2-2; 10 bases are shared with TRBD1. The sample comprised sorted CD4+, CD8+, or CD8+CD57+ T cells (not recorded which) from PBMCs. The CDR3 loop reads CASESGTGAGELFF. CDR3 bases: TGTGCCAGTGAATCCGGGACAGGGGCCGGGGAGCTGTTTTTT.